Listed below are T cell receptor beta chains from one sample, sequenced in a study of human T cells and chemical hapten exposure. TCRdb recomputed calls from the RACE reads with MiXCR, one row per CDR3 protein. The sample carries some 60,000 distinct CDR3 sequences, 10% to 12% recorded once. Sequencing used whole blood, obtained in connection with sensitization to the hapten diphenylcyclopropenone (DPC). These receptors were taken from a woman aged 40 to 50 with alopecia areata. Some clones in this sample may be carry-over from other donors' samples. The CDR3 runs from the conserved cysteine through the conserved F or W. D genes are given only for firm matches. Only some rows state a clone size, as once, few, many or a class for expanded clones.

CDR3 length: 13; J gene: TRBJ2-5; D gene: .; clone size: many; V gene: TRBV12-3/TRBV12-4; CDR3 DNA: TGTGCCAGCACCCGGGTTCCCGGCGAGACCCAGTACTTC; CDR3 protein: CASTRVPGETQYF
CDR3 length: 16; J gene: TRBJ2-1; D gene: TRBD2; clone size: .; V gene: TRBV12-3/TRBV12-4; CDR3 DNA: TGTGCCAGCAGACCCCGGACTAGCGGGAGAGACAATGAGCAGTTCTTC; CDR3 protein: CASRPRTSGRDNEQFF
CDR3 length: 17; J gene: TRBJ2-3; D gene: TRBD1; clone size: few; V gene: TRBV29-1; CDR3 DNA: TGCAGCGTCGATCGAGTCCGGGACAGTCTTAGCACAGATACGCAGTATTTT; CDR3 protein: CSVDRVRDSLSTDTQYF
CDR3 length: 13; J gene: TRBJ2-5; D gene: .; clone size: .; V gene: TRBV9; CDR3 DNA: TGTGCCAGCAGCGCGCAGGTGCAAGAGACCCAGTACTTC; CDR3 protein: CASSAQVQETQYF
CDR3 length: 16; J gene: TRBJ1-1; D gene: .; clone size: few; V gene: TRBV6-2/TRBV6-3; CDR3 DNA: TGTGCCAGCAGTTACCCCGTGGGCGGGGGAGTCACTGAAGCTTTCTTT; CDR3 protein: CASSYPVGGGVTEAFF
CDR3 length: 19; J gene: TRBJ2-1; D gene: TRBD2; clone size: many; V gene: TRBV6-1; CDR3 DNA: TGTGCCAGCAGTCCTAGGGGACTAGCGGGAGGGAGCTCCTACAATGAGCAGTTCTTC; CDR3 protein: CASSPRGLAGGSSYNEQFF
CDR3 length: 13; J gene: TRBJ2-1; D gene: .; clone size: .; V gene: TRBV4-3; CDR3 DNA: TGCGCCAGCAGTCAAGATGTAAGAAATGAGCAGTTCTTC; CDR3 protein: CASSQDVRNEQFF
CDR3 length: 17; J gene: TRBJ2-3; D gene: TRBD2; clone size: .; V gene: TRBV18; CDR3 DNA: TGTGCCAGCTCACTGTGGACTAGCGGGGGGACCTCAGATACGCAGTATTTT; CDR3 protein: CASSLWTSGGTSDTQYF
CDR3 length: 13; J gene: TRBJ1-2; D gene: .; clone size: .; V gene: TRBV7-9; CDR3 DNA: TGTGCCAGCAGCTACGGGGGTCGCTATGGCTACACCTTC; CDR3 protein: CASSYGGRYGYTF
CDR3 length: 18; J gene: TRBJ2-6; D gene: TRBD1; clone size: many; V gene: TRBV3-1; CDR3 DNA: TGTGCCAGCAACTCTAACCGGGACAGAGGCTCTGGGGCCAACGTCCTGACTTTC; CDR3 protein: CASNSNRDRGSGANVLTF
CDR3 length: 13; J gene: TRBJ1-2; D gene: TRBD1; clone size: many; V gene: TRBV6-6; CDR3 DNA: TGTGCCAGCACGACAGGGGGCAACTATGGCTACACCTTC; CDR3 protein: CASTTGGNYGYTF
CDR3 length: 15; J gene: TRBJ2-2; D gene: .; clone size: few; V gene: TRBV6-5; CDR3 DNA: TGTGCCAGCAGTTACTCGAGAGGAGGGACCGGGGAGCTGTTTTTT; CDR3 protein: CASSYSRGGTGELFF
CDR3 length: 13; J gene: TRBJ1-2; D gene: .; clone size: few; V gene: TRBV30; CDR3 DNA: TGTGCCTGGGCCCAGGCCAGCCCTTATGGCTACACCTTC; CDR3 protein: CAWAQASPYGYTF
CDR3 length: 17; J gene: TRBJ2-1; D gene: TRBD1; clone size: .; V gene: TRBV18; CDR3 DNA: TGTGCCAGCTCACCACAGACAGGGGAAAGGGCCTACAATGAGCAGTTCTTC; CDR3 protein: CASSPQTGERAYNEQFF
CDR3 length: 15; J gene: TRBJ2-1; D gene: .; clone size: few; V gene: TRBV27; CDR3 DNA: TGTGCCAGCAGTTCAGGTCAGGGCCAATACAATGAGCAGTTCTTC; CDR3 protein: CASSSGQGQYNEQFF
CDR3 length: 17; J gene: TRBJ2-1; D gene: TRBD2; clone size: .; V gene: TRBV3-1; CDR3 DNA: TGTGCCAGCAGCAAAACTAGCGGGGGTCGCTCCTACAATGAGCAGTTCTTC; CDR3 protein: CASSKTSGGRSYNEQFF
CDR3 length: 15; J gene: TRBJ2-6; D gene: .; clone size: few; V gene: TRBV5-5; CDR3 DNA: TGTGCCAGCAGCCCACGGAGCTCTGGGGCCAACGTCCTGACTTTC; CDR3 protein: CASSPRSSGANVLTF
CDR3 length: 15; J gene: TRBJ2-7; D gene: .; clone size: many; V gene: TRBV7-6; CDR3 DNA: TGTGCCAGCAGCTTATTATCGAGACTAACTTACGAGCAGTACTTC; CDR3 protein: CASSLLSRLTYEQYF
CDR3 length: 15; J gene: TRBJ2-3; D gene: .; clone size: few; V gene: TRBV6-5; CDR3 DNA: TGTGCCAGCAGCCTCCGAGCTCTGAGCACAGATACGCAGTATTTT; CDR3 protein: CASSLRALSTDTQYF
CDR3 length: 18; J gene: TRBJ2-2; D gene: .; clone size: few; V gene: TRBV23-1; CDR3 DNA: TGCGCCAGCAGTCAATCGAGACGGGGGCACCCGAACACCGGGGAGCTGTTTTTT; CDR3 protein: CASSQSRRGHPNTGELFF
CDR3 length: 17; J gene: TRBJ2-6; D gene: .; clone size: many; V gene: TRBV6-2/TRBV6-3; CDR3 DNA: TGTGCCAGCAGTTACGGTGCAGTCCCCTCTGGGGCCAACGTCCTGACTTTC; CDR3 protein: CASSYGAVPSGANVLTF
CDR3 length: 14; J gene: TRBJ2-7; D gene: .; clone size: .; V gene: TRBV28; CDR3 DNA: TGTGCCAGCAGTTTCGCAGTTCCCTCCTACGAGCAGTACTTC; CDR3 protein: CASSFAVPSYEQYF
CDR3 length: 14; J gene: TRBJ2-1; D gene: TRBD2; clone size: many; V gene: TRBV20-1; CDR3 DNA: TGCAGTGCTCACGGGCTAGCGGTCGGCAATGAGCAGTTCTTC; CDR3 protein: CSAHGLAVGNEQFF
CDR3 length: 16; J gene: TRBJ1-3; D gene: .; clone size: .; V gene: TRBV7-3; CDR3 DNA: TGTGCCAGCAGCTTAACGACAGCCACCTCTGGAAACACCATATATTTT; CDR3 protein: CASSLTTATSGNTIYF
CDR3 length: 16; J gene: TRBJ1-2; D gene: .; clone size: few; V gene: TRBV4-2; CDR3 DNA: TGTGCCAGCAGCCAGGAGGGACAAAGGACGGGCTATGGCTACACCTTC; CDR3 protein: CASSQEGQRTGYGYTF
CDR3 length: 16; J gene: TRBJ2-7; D gene: TRBD2; clone size: .; V gene: TRBV28; CDR3 DNA: TGTGCCAGCAGCCCCAGGGACGGGAGGTACTCCTACGAGCAGTACTTC; CDR3 protein: CASSPRDGRYSYEQYF
CDR3 length: 13; J gene: TRBJ1-3; D gene: .; clone size: .; V gene: TRBV6-6; CDR3 DNA: TGTGCCAGCGTCGGGGGATCTGGAAACACCATATATTTT; CDR3 protein: CASVGGSGNTIYF
CDR3 length: 14; J gene: TRBJ2-3; D gene: .; clone size: .; V gene: TRBV20-1; CDR3 DNA: TGCAGTGCTAGAGACCCCCACCACACAGATACGCAGTATTTT; CDR3 protein: CSARDPHHTDTQYF
CDR3 length: 16; J gene: TRBJ1-5; D gene: TRBD1; clone size: few; V gene: TRBV6-2/TRBV6-3; CDR3 DNA: TGTGCCAGCAGTTCGGGTGGACAGGGGGCGCCTCAGCCCCAGCATTTT; CDR3 protein: CASSSGGQGAPQPQHF
CDR3 length: 16; J gene: TRBJ1-3; D gene: .; clone size: many; V gene: TRBV20-1; CDR3 DNA: TGCAGTGCTAGAGACCCGTGGGGTCCCGGTGGAAACACCATATATTTT; CDR3 protein: CSARDPWGPGGNTIYF
CDR3 length: 13; J gene: TRBJ1-5; D gene: .; clone size: .; V gene: TRBV4-3; CDR3 DNA: TGCGCCAGCAGCCAAGATGTAAATCAGCCCCAGCATTTT; CDR3 protein: CASSQDVNQPQHF
CDR3 length: 15; J gene: TRBJ2-3; D gene: .; clone size: many; V gene: TRBV7-3; CDR3 DNA: TGTGCCAGCAGCTTAAGATCGGGAAGCACAGATACGCAGTATTTT; CDR3 protein: CASSLRSGSTDTQYF
CDR3 length: 14; J gene: TRBJ2-3; D gene: .; clone size: medium-sized; V gene: TRBV19; CDR3 DNA: TGTGCCAGTAGTCCGGGACCGGTTGCAGATACGCAGTATTTT; CDR3 protein: CASSPGPVADTQYF
CDR3 length: 17; J gene: TRBJ2-7; D gene: TRBD2; clone size: .; V gene: TRBV7-2; CDR3 DNA: TGTGCCAGCAGCTTAAGTTCGGTGTCGCGGGAGGGCCGCGAGCAGTACTTC; CDR3 protein: CASSLSSVSREGREQYF
CDR3 length: 14; J gene: TRBJ1-2; D gene: .; clone size: many; V gene: TRBV28; CDR3 DNA: TGTGCCAGCACCTGGGGGGGACTTAACTATGGCTACACCTTC; CDR3 protein: CASTWGGLNYGYTF
CDR3 length: 14; J gene: TRBJ2-2; D gene: TRBD1; clone size: many; V gene: TRBV29-1; CDR3 DNA: TGCAGCGTTGCTTGGACAGGGGGCACCGGGGAGCTGTTTTTT; CDR3 protein: CSVAWTGGTGELFF
CDR3 length: 15; J gene: TRBJ2-2; D gene: TRBD1; clone size: .; V gene: TRBV20-1; CDR3 DNA: TGCAGTGCTAGATGGGACAGGGCAGGGTCCGGGGAGCTGTTTTTT; CDR3 protein: CSARWDRAGSGELFF
CDR3 length: 14; J gene: TRBJ2-7; D gene: .; clone size: once; V gene: TRBV6-2/TRBV6-3; CDR3 DNA: TGTGCCAGCAGGTACGGGACGGTCTCCTACGAGCAGTACTTC; CDR3 protein: CASRYGTVSYEQYF
CDR3 length: 15; J gene: TRBJ2-1; D gene: .; clone size: few; V gene: TRBV5-5; CDR3 DNA: TGTGCCAGCAGCTTGTCGCGAGGATCCTACAATGAGCAGTTCTTC; CDR3 protein: CASSLSRGSYNEQFF
CDR3 length: 13; J gene: TRBJ2-3; D gene: .; clone size: many; V gene: TRBV20-1; CDR3 DNA: TGCAGTGCTAGCTTGGGAGGTGCAGATACGCAGTATTTT; CDR3 protein: CSASLGGADTQYF
CDR3 length: 14; J gene: TRBJ2-2; D gene: TRBD1; clone size: .; V gene: TRBV10-3; CDR3 DNA: TGTGCCATCAGTGCCCCAGGGGGCACCGGGGAGCTGTTTTTT; CDR3 protein: CAISAPGGTGELFF
CDR3 length: 14; J gene: TRBJ1-1; D gene: .; clone size: .; V gene: TRBV7-9; CDR3 DNA: TGTGCCAGCAGCTTATATTTCCCGAACACTGAAGCTTTCTTT; CDR3 protein: CASSLYFPNTEAFF
CDR3 length: 13; J gene: TRBJ1-1; D gene: .; clone size: .; V gene: TRBV12-3/TRBV12-4; CDR3 DNA: TGTGCCAGCAGTTTACGGAGCAGGCTGGAAGCTTTCTTT; CDR3 protein: CASSLRSRLEAFF
CDR3 length: 15; J gene: TRBJ2-3; D gene: .; clone size: many; V gene: TRBV20-1; CDR3 DNA: TGCAGTGCTAGAGATACTAGTCGTAGCACAGATACGCAGTATTTT; CDR3 protein: CSARDTSRSTDTQYF
CDR3 length: 13; J gene: TRBJ2-4; D gene: .; clone size: .; V gene: TRBV7-2; CDR3 DNA: TGTGCCAGCAGCTTAGCCGAGTTAAACATTCAGTACTTC; CDR3 protein: CASSLAELNIQYF
CDR3 length: 18; J gene: TRBJ2-2; D gene: TRBD2; clone size: .; V gene: TRBV7-2; CDR3 DNA: TGTGCCAGCAGCACGGGACTAGCGGGGGCCGCAAACACCGGGGAGCTGTTTTTT; CDR3 protein: CASSTGLAGAANTGELFF